This T cell receptor beta chain came from a study of vaccination and CD4 T cells after COVID-19. Study summary: Post-diagnosis, post-COVID samples were collected after a median about 100 days, ranging 35 to 161.

For this clonotype: Its target is unknown.

Treatment: roughly 10-day PBMC culture with coronavirus spike peptide pools or control peptides (ViraFEST assay). The germline V and J ends were trimmed by 4 bases and 5 bases, with 6 bases remaining between them. The CDR3 is made up of 12 amino acids. Per germline, CDR1 SEHNR and CDR2 FQNEAQ (reference sequence). Cultured CD4+ T-cell DNA underwent Oncomine TCR Beta short-read sequencing. One entry per CDR3 protein, called by TCRdb with MiXCR from the PCR reads. The profile covers about 15,000 distinct CDR3 sequences, with approximately 71% appearing a single time and roughly 20% taken by the ten largest.

The receptor's source is a human donor who had recovered from COVID-19. This chain connects TRBV7-9 to TRBJ1-5; D gene unclear. The sequenced sample was CD4+ T cells from blood, cultured in vitro. This CDR3 is CASSYHDQPQHF. The DNA for the CDR3 is TGTGCCAGCAGCTACCACGATCAGCCCCAGCATTTT.